A single sample gave rise to the 7 T cell receptor beta chains below, sequenced in a study of patients and donors after allogeneic stem cell transplantation. In TCRdb, the RT-PCR reads were re-called with MiXCR into one record per CDR3 protein. The sample holds about 25,000 distinct CDR3 sequences, roughly 8% seen once. Sequencing was performed on blood, either unsorted or a sorted T cell fraction (not recorded which). The receptors come from a human donor who was either an allogeneic HSCT recipient or a stem cell or donor lymphocyte infusion donor (not recorded which). It is not recorded whose cells these are; they may come from a transplant donor.

The rearrangement uses TRBV10-3 and TRBJ1-2, with 9 positions matching TRBD1. After removal of 0 bases from V and 4 bases from J, the junction contained 9 bases not matched to a gene. Germline V gene data show CDR1 as ENHRY and CDR2 as SYGVKD. There are 17 residues in the CDR3. CDR3 nucleotide sequence: TGTGCCATCAGTGAGTCGCCGACTCTGGACAGGGGCTATGGCTACACCTTC. It specifies CAISESPTLDRGYGYTF.

The chain combines TRBV9 with TRBJ2-7; 11 bases line up with TRBD2. The CDR3 loop spans 16 amino acids. V was pared by 3 bases and J by 4 bases, with 9 bases of the junction left unmatched. Germline-derived CDR1 and CDR2 are SGDLS and YYNGEE. CDR3 loop: CASSAHGTSGVYEQYF. The CDR3 nucleotides are TGTGCCAGCAGCGCCCATGGGACTAGCGGAGTATACGAGCAGTACTTC.

This clonotype has ten or more counts. The chain is built from TRBV3-1 and TRBJ2-7, with 7 nucleotides matching TRBD2. The germline V gene encodes CDR1 LGHDT and CDR2 YNNKEL (reference sequence). The CDR3 sequence is 17 residues long. The junction had 16 bases not matched to a gene; V was cut back by 4 bases and J by 4 bases. The CDR3 here is CASSPKPPGLHPYEQYF. CDR3 DNA sequence: TGTGCCAGCAGCCCGAAACCACCGGGACTACATCCTTACGAGCAGTACTTC.

Only a few counts were recorded for this clonotype. The rearrangement uses TRBV4-1 and TRBJ2-1; 11 bases are a match to TRBD2. V shed 1 base, J shed 4 bases, and the junction held 6 bases outside the gene matches. Germline loops: CDR1 MGHRA, CDR2 YSYEKL. The CDR3 length is 17 residues. In nucleotides, the CDR3 is TGCGCCAGCAGCCAAGGGCTGTCTAGCGGGAGGTACAATGAGCAGTTCTTC. Translation gives CASSQGLSSGRYNEQFF.

This clonotype was counted at least ten times. The chain couples TRBV29-1 to TRBJ1-3; D perhaps matches TRBD1 (6 bases). Germline V gene sequence: CDR1 SQVTM, CDR2 ANQGSEA. The CDR3 runs 14 residues. V was trimmed by 4 bases and J by 2 bases, leaving 12 bases between them. CDR3 coding DNA: TGCAGCGTTGCCCAGGGGACGCCTGGAAACACCATATATTTT. The encoded protein is CSVAQGTPGNTIYF. Variable domain in full (rest from reference TRBV29-1 and TRBJ1-3): SAVISQKPSRDICQRGTSLTIQCQVDSQVTMMFWYRQQPGQSLTLIATANQGSEATYESGFVIDKFPISRPNLTFSTLTVSNMSPEDSSIYLCSVAQGTPGNTIYFGEGSWLTVV.

This clonotype was seen ten or more times. The chain couples TRBV15 to TRBJ2-7; 10 positions match TRBD1. CDR1 is LNHNV and CDR2 is YYDKDF in the germline V gene (reference sequence). This CDR3 spans 15 amino acids. Trimming removed 3 bases from V and 5 bases from J; junction bases left unmatched: 7. The CDR3 loop is CATSRGGQGSHEQYF. CDR3 bases: TGTGCCACCAGCAGGGGGGGACAGGGGAGCCACGAGCAGTACTTC. Combining the CDR3 with reference TRBV15 and TRBJ2-7 gives the whole variable domain DAMVIQNPRYQVTQFGKPVTLSCSQTLNHNVMYWYQQKSSQAPKLLFHYYDKDFNNEADTPDNFQSRRPNTSFCFLDIRSPGLGDTAMYLCATSRGGQGSHEQYFGPGTRLTVT.

This clonotype has a handful of counts. The chain combines TRBV5-1 with TRBJ2-1, with TRBD1 identical over 10 bases. The CDR3 totals 15 residues. In germline, CDR1 is SGHRS, CDR2 YFSETQ. The J segment lost 3 bases and the V segment lost 2 bases, leaving 2 bases of the junction unmatched. The CDR3 DNA reads as TGCGCCAGCAGCTTAGGGGACAGGGGCTACAATGAGCAGTTCTTC. It specifies CASSLGDRGYNEQFF.